This T cell receptor beta chain was profiled in a study of cytomegalovirus exposure and HLA in healthy donors. General observations from the study: Further analysis, carried out later, found HLA-associated TCR beta chains more clonally expanded than equally common other chains. TCR beta sequences numbering 15,000 to 20,000 were associated with HLA alleles at 0.05 false discovery rate in a later analysis.

PCR was performed using 60 Vbeta and 13 Jbeta primers. TCRdb's table, derived via immunoSEQ multiplex PCR, lists solely in-frame clones and lacks some. The table shows approximately 80,000 clones, with around 80% occurring only once. This clone is a singleton in its sample. Its antigen is not known. CDR3 length: 14 residues. V dropped 3 bases and J dropped 5; count of bases not matched to a gene: 4. Germline assignment: CDR1 GTSNPN and CDR2 SVGIG (reference sequence). The sequence was obtained from a male donor in good health and CMV-seropositive. This chain connects TRBV30 to TRBJ1-5; 10 bases line up with TRBD1. Sequenced input: PBMCs. CDR3 amino acids: CAWRAGQGYQPQHF. Written as DNA, the CDR3 is TGTGCCTGGAGAGCGGGACAGGGGTATCAGCCCCAGCATTTT.